These 10 T cell receptor beta chains came from one sample sequenced in a study of cytomegalovirus exposure and HLA in healthy donors. 13 Jbeta primers and 60 Vbeta primers were used for the PCR. The protocol was immunoSEQ multiplex PCR, while the TCRdb copy is restricted to in-frame clones and leaves out a portion. The sample lists 90,000 to 120,000 clones, 76% occurring once. The sample comprised PBMCs. The receptors were sampled from a man between 18 and 29 years old in good health and CMV-seronegative.

This clone appeared a few times. The chain uses TRBV6-5 and TRBJ1-1; D may be TRBD1 (5 bases). The CDR3 is made up of 13 amino acids. CDR1 and CDR2 from the germline V gene are MNHEY and SVGAGI. Trimming left V 10 bases short and J 2 bases short, with 14 bases between. CDR3 sequence: CATVTAYNTEAFF. The CDR3 DNA reads TGTGCCACCGTGACAGCCTATAACACTGAAGCTTTCTTT.

The rearrangement joins TRBV9 to TRBJ2-1; 10 nucleotides match TRBD2. V shed 3 bases, J shed 4 bases, and the junction held 7 bases outside the gene matches. CDR3 length: 16 residues. The germline V gene has CDR1 SGDLS and CDR2 YYNGEE. CDR3 region: CASSATLAGGYNEQFF. The CDR3 coding sequence is TGTGCCAGCAGCGCTACTTTAGCGGGGGGTTACAATGAGCAGTTCTTC. Combining the CDR3 with reference TRBV9 and TRBJ2-1 gives the whole variable domain DSGVTQTPKHLITATGQRVTLRCSPRSGDLSVYWYQQSLDQGLQFLIQYYNGEERAKGNILERFSAQQFPDLHSELNLSSLELGDSALYFCASSATLAGGYNEQFFGPGTRLTVL.

The V gene is TRBV7-3, the J gene TRBJ1-2; D is undetermined. This CDR3 is built from 16 residues. The V end lost 2 bases, the J end lost 7 bases, and 20 bases lay between the germline ends. The germline gives CDR1 SGHTA, CDR2 FQGTGA. The CDR3 DNA is TGTGCCAGCAGCTTATCCCGTCGGTCCAGGATAATTGGCTACACCTTC. Protein product: CASSLSRRSRIIGYTF. The full variable domain, completed using reference TRBV7-3 and TRBJ1-2, is GAGVSQTPSNKVTEKGKYVELRCDPISGHTALYWYRQSLGQGPEFLIYFQGTGAADDSGLPNDRFFAVRPEGSVSTLKIQRTERGDSAVYLCASSLSRRSRIIGYTFGSGTRLTVV.

The chain recombines TRBV27 with TRBJ1-6; D is perhaps TRBD1 (5 bases). CDR3 size: 15 residues. Per germline, CDR1 MNHEY and CDR2 SMNVEV (reference sequence). V lost 4 bases, J lost 6 bases, and 13 bases lay in between. CDR3 amino acids: CASSSGGMGNSPLHF. As DNA, the CDR3 is TGTGCCAGCAGTTCGGGGGGGATGGGTAATTCACCCCTCCACTTT.

The chain has TRBV9 and TRBJ2-1, with D hard to call. Trimming stripped 3 bases from V and 0 bases from J, with 10 bases between. The V gene's germline CDR1 is SGDLS and CDR2 YYNGEE. The CDR3 loop spans 15 amino acids. This chain's CDR3 is CASSADTVSYNEQFF. CDR3 DNA sequence: TGTGCCAGCAGCGCCGACACAGTCTCCTACAATGAGCAGTTCTTC. Complete variable domain (other parts from reference TRBV9 and TRBJ2-1): DSGVTQTPKHLITATGQRVTLRCSPRSGDLSVYWYQQSLDQGLQFLIQYYNGEERAKGNILERFSAQQFPDLHSELNLSSLELGDSALYFCASSADTVSYNEQFFGPGTRLTVL.

The gene calls are TRBV12-5 and TRBJ2-5; perhaps TRBD2 as D (6 bases). The J call is doubtful: the DNA matches TRBJ2-7 better. Germline CDR1 reads LGHNT; CDR2 reads FRNRAP. The CDR3 has 13 amino acids. The CDR3 protein is CASGLSLGGEQYF. The DNA for the CDR3 is TGTGCTAGTGGTTTGTCACTGGGAGGCGAGCAGTACTTC.

The genes are TRBV9 and TRBJ1-2; tentatively, D is TRBD1 (5 bases). CDR3 length: 10 amino acids. The germline gives CDR1 SGDLS, CDR2 YYNGEE. Trimming shortened V by 7 bases and J by 10 bases, and 11 bases separated the two germline ends. In nucleotides, the CDR3 is TGTGCCAGCGGAGACAGCCACTACACCTTC. Translated, it gives CASGDSHYTF.

The V gene is TRBV9, the J gene TRBJ2-1; 10 bases align to TRBD2. This CDR3 contains 16 residues. J was trimmed by 4 bases and V by 0 bases; bases with no gene match: 4. Germline V CDR1 and CDR2: SGDLS, YYNGEE. The CDR3 bases are TGTGCCAGCAGCGTAGACGGACTAGCGGAGTACAATGAGCAGTTCTTC. It translates to CASSVDGLAEYNEQFF.

The chain combines TRBV2 with TRBJ2-2, with 7 bases matching TRBD1. The CDR3 spans 14 residues. Trimming at V came to 7 bases and at J to 7 bases, leaving 9 bases not matched to a gene. Germline assignment: CDR1 SNHLY and CDR2 FYNNEI. CDR3 protein: CASMGDRVSGELFF. CDR3 in DNA: TGTGCCAGCATGGGCGACAGGGTGAGCGGGGAGCTGTTTTTT.

This clone was observed a handful of times. This sequence joins TRBV19 and TRBJ1-5; 8 bases agree with TRBD1. J lost 5 bases, V lost 10 bases, and 13 bases had no gene match. From germline, CDR1 is LNHDA and CDR2 SQIVND (reference sequence). The length of the CDR3 is 15 residues. Here the CDR3 DNA reads TGTGCCACGGCCTTTACAGGGGGAGATTATCAGCCCCAGCATTTT. This sequence encodes CATAFTGGDYQPQHF.